The 10 T cell receptor beta chains below all came from one sample that was sequenced in a study of blood T cell repertoires in COVID-19. Data came from immunoSEQ multiplex PCR; TCRdb stores just in-frame clones and leaves some out. The table records 40,000 to 55,000 clones, 88% of them present only once. The sequenced material came from peripheral blood. All receptors derive from a man aged 50-60 years with active COVID-19.

This clone was seen once. V usage is TRBV19 and J usage is TRBJ1-1; D may be TRBD1 (5 bases). The V and J ends lost 3 bases and 8 bases respectively, with 10 bases between them. The CDR3 totals 12 residues. Germline V lookup: CDR1 LNHDA, CDR2 SQIVND (reference sequence). Written as DNA, the CDR3 is TGTGCCAGTAGTATTTACGACAGCGAAGCTTTCTTT. It is translated as CASSIYDSEAFF.

The chain links TRBV28 to TRBJ2-7, with TRBD2 identical over 10 bases. V shed 9 bases and J 6 bases; nucleotides not matched to a gene: 14. In germline, CDR1 is MDHEN, CDR2 SYDVKM. The length of the CDR3 is 15 residues. CDR3 sequence: CASKRAASGSREQYF. Here the CDR3 DNA reads TGTGCCAGTAAACGCGCGGCTAGCGGGAGTCGCGAGCAGTACTTC.

V usage is TRBV19 and J usage is TRBJ2-2, with 7 bases aligning to TRBD2. V dropped 7 bases and J dropped 1; count of bases not matched to a gene: 6. The V gene's germline CDR1 is LNHDA and CDR2 SQIVND (reference sequence). The length of the CDR3 is 15 residues. The CDR3 loop reads CASILRGGNTGELFF. As DNA, the CDR3 is TGTGCCAGTATTCTCCGCGGGGGGAACACCGGGGAGCTGTTTTTT.

CDR3 DNA sequence: TGTGCCAGCAGCGCAGGTTTTCAAAACACCATATATTTT. Protein sequence: CASSAGFQNTIYF. The chain links TRBV7-2 to TRBJ1-3; D is undetermined. Germline loops: CDR1 SGHTA, CDR2 FQGNSA. The length of the CDR3 is 13 residues. With 5 bases removed from V and 6 bases from J, the gap between germline ends came to 11 bases.

A single count supports this clone. This sequence joins TRBV29-1 and TRBJ1-2; a possible D gene is TRBD1 (5 bases). V was shortened by 5 bases and J by 4 bases, with 20 bases between the two germline ends. Per germline, CDR1 SQVTM and CDR2 ANQGSEA. The length of the CDR3 is 15 residues. Here the CDR3 reads CSVPFPTGRVYGYTF. CDR3 nucleotide sequence: TGCAGCGTTCCATTCCCAACCGGCAGGGTCTATGGCTACACCTTC.

V and J are TRBV6-5 and TRBJ2-6; D unresolved. Trimming took 0 bases from V and 4 from J, leaving 10 bases between them. Looked up from germline, CDR1 is MNHEY and CDR2 is SVGAGI. CDR3 length: 16 amino acids. CDR3 in amino acids: CASSYSMRSGANVLTF. The CDR3, as DNA: TGTGCCAGCAGTTACTCGATGCGGTCCGGGGCCAACGTCCTGACTTTC.

This clone has only one observation. The V call is TRBV5-1, the J call TRBJ1-1, with D possibly matching TRBD1 (5 bases). Germline V CDR1 and CDR2: SGHRS, YFSETQ. There are 14 residues in the CDR3. V shed 2 bases and J shed 8 bases, with 16 bases lying between them. DNA for the CDR3: TGCGCCAGCAGCTTCTTATTAAGTGCAGGGGAAGCTTTCTTT. It encodes CASSFLLSAGEAFF.

V is TRBV11-2 and J is TRBJ2-7; unclear D gene. CDR3 length equals 15 residues. The V end lost 0 bases, the J end lost 2 bases, and 11 bases lay between the germline ends. CDR1 SGHAT and CDR2 FQNNGV come from the germline V gene. The CDR3 DNA is TGTGCCAGCAGCTTAGATACAAACAGTGCCTACGAGCAGTACTTC. As protein: CASSLDTNSAYEQYF.

The chain carries TRBV6-5 and TRBJ2-3, with a possible D match to TRBD2 (5 bases). Germline V gene lookup returns CDR1 MNHEY and CDR2 SVGAGI. This CDR3 has 14 residues. V gave up 4 bases and J gave up 2 bases, with 10 bases separating them. The CDR3 here is CASSSRLPTDTQYF. The CDR3, as DNA: TGTGCCAGCAGTTCAAGACTACCCACAGATACGCAGTATTTT.

This chain joins TRBV18 and TRBJ1-6; D gene unclear. CDR1 and CDR2 from the germline V gene are KGHSH and LQKENI. The CDR3 runs to 13 residues. The germline V and J ends were trimmed by 4 bases and 10 bases, with 11 bases remaining between them. CDR3 residues: CASSLDRESPLHF. The DNA of the CDR3 is TGTGCCAGCTCACTTGACCGGGAGTCACCCCTCCACTTT.